The clone carrying this T cell receptor beta chain was observed once. The data were taken from a study of technical replicates of blood from a handful of donors. The repertoire was sequenced with immunoSEQ multiplex PCR; TCRdb's copy has only in-frame clones and lacks some. The data hold under 85,000 clones, with just under 95% observed a single time. The CDR3 is 15 amino acids. The ends were cut back, 0 bases at V and 3 bases at J, with 10 bases in the middle. Germline CDR1 SGHNT, CDR2 YYREEE (reference sequence). The chain combines TRBV5-4 with TRBJ2-1; D is perhaps TRBD1 (5 bases). The TCR sequence derives from a human donor in good health. The specimen sequenced was T cells isolated from PBMCs. The CDR3 nucleotides are TGTGCCAGCAGCTTGGCCACGGACATCTACAATGAGCAGTTCTTC. Its protein is CASSLATDIYNEQFF.